The next 26 T cell receptor beta chains were all read from a single sample in a study of beta chain features in type 1 diabetes. Overall study findings and caveats: Shorter TCRB CDR3s, moderately but significantly so, were found in Type 1 diabetes patients in all four CD4+ subsets.

Sequenced material consisted of expressed TCRB transcripts (all of the isolated RNA was reverse transcribed). Sequencing used immunoSEQ multiplex PCR; TCRdb keeps in-frame clones, though not all of them. Of some 290,000 clones in the sample, more than 13% are singletons; the top ten hold 0.017%. Their antigen targets remain unknown. The sample comprised naive CD4+ T cells from blood. These TCRs come from a man aged 30 to 45 with type 1 diabetes.

This clone appeared a few times. The CDR3 DNA follows: TGCAGCGTCGCCCTGGGGGCCAACAATCAGCCCCAGCATTTT. Protein sequence: CSVALGANNQPQHF. The chain couples TRBV29-1 to TRBJ1-5, with TRBD1 as a possible D gene (6 bases). Germline values: CDR1 SQVTM, CDR2 ANQGSEA. This CDR3 is 14 amino acids long. The ends were cut back, 6 bases at V and 3 bases at J, with 15 bases in the middle.

This clone turned up a few times. The chain employs TRBV7-2 and TRBJ1-2, with 7 positions matching TRBD1. Germline CDR1 SGHTA, CDR2 FQGNSA. Trimming at V came to 3 bases and at J to 4 bases, leaving 8 bases not matched to a gene. This CDR3 comprises 15 residues. CDR3: CASSFRPGQSYGYTF. CDR3 in DNA: TGTGCCAGCAGCTTCAGACCGGGACAGAGCTATGGCTACACCTTC.

The rearrangement uses TRBV7-8 and TRBJ1-5; TRBD1 agrees at 8 bases. The CDR3 totals 17 residues. V lost 1 base to trimming and J lost 1 base; unmatched junction nucleotides: 6. In germline, CDR1 is SGHVS, CDR2 FQNEAQ. In nucleotides, the CDR3 is TGTGCCAGCAGCTTAGTACCAACAGGGGGGAGCAATCAGCCCCAGCATTTT. It is translated as CASSLVPTGGSNQPQHF.

This chain links TRBV6-6 with TRBJ1-1; D call uncertain. Trimming removed 10 bases at V and 4 bases at J, with 10 bases between. Germline V gives CDR1 MNHNY, CDR2 SVGAGI (reference sequence). The CDR3 runs to 11 residues. The CDR3, as DNA: TGTGCCACCCAACGGGGCACTGAAGCTTTCTTT. Its translation is CATQRGTEAFF.

In its sample, this clone was seen a few times. In nucleotides, the CDR3 is TGTGCCAGCAGCGAGGAAGAGACCCAGTACTTC. Its translation: CASSEEETQYF. The chain has TRBV2 and TRBJ2-5, with no clear D. The V end was cut by 6 bases, the J end by 3 bases, with 5 bases between. This CDR3 region has 11 residues. Germline CDR1 and CDR2: SNHLY and FYNNEI.

This clone was observed a handful of times. The rearrangement links TRBV9 to TRBJ2-1; 11 bases align to TRBD2. Per the germline V gene, CDR1 is SGDLS and CDR2 is YYNGEE. This CDR3 spans 18 amino acids. V gave up 3 bases and J gave up 0 bases; unmatched junction bases: 8. The CDR3 nucleotides read TGTGCCAGCAGCGCCGGGACTAGCGGAGGCTCCTCCTACAATGAGCAGTTCTTC. Translating it yields CASSAGTSGGSSYNEQFF.

This clone was counted only a few times. This sequence joins TRBV9 and TRBJ2-1, with TRBD1 identical over 11 bases. The V segment lost 4 bases and the J segment 8 bases; nucleotides outside the gene matches: 8. This CDR3 spans 15 amino acids. The germline V gene encodes CDR1 SGDLS and CDR2 YYNGEE. The chain's CDR3 is CASSPRDRGNDEQFF. For the CDR3, the DNA is TGTGCCAGCAGCCCACGGGACAGGGGGAACGATGAGCAGTTCTTC.

This clone was seen more than once but under ten times. The chain carries TRBV7-3 and TRBJ1-1, with D tentatively TRBD1 (5 bases). The V gene lost 5 bases and the J gene lost 3 bases, with 7 bases spanning the gap. CDR1 and CDR2 (germline): SGHTA, FQGTGA. This CDR3 comprises 12 residues. The CDR3 loop is CASSPGYTEAFF. The CDR3 bases are TGTGCCAGCAGCCCAGGGTACACTGAAGCTTTCTTT.

V usage is TRBV18 and J usage is TRBJ2-7; 11 bases agree with TRBD2. The trim removed 6 bases at V and 7 bases at J, leaving 8 bases unmatched. This CDR3 contains 14 residues. Germline lookup yields CDR1 KGHSH and CDR2 LQKENI. The CDR3 loop reads CASSPLAGGDEQYF. The CDR3 DNA reads as TGTGCCAGCTCTCCCTTAGCGGGAGGGGATGAGCAGTACTTC.

This chain joins TRBV11-1 and TRBJ2-5, with 16 positions matching TRBD2. Per the germline V gene, CDR1 is SGHAT and CDR2 is FQDESV (reference sequence). The CDR3 is 18 residues long. V shed 5 bases, J shed 3 bases, and the junction held 9 bases outside the gene matches. The CDR3 nucleotides read TGTGCCAGCAGCCGCACCGGGACTAGCGGGAGGGCTGAAGAGACCCAGTACTTC. Protein: CASSRTGTSGRAEETQYF. The whole variable domain, remainder taken from reference TRBV11-1 and TRBJ2-5, is EAEVAQSPRYKITEKSQAVAFWCDPISGHATLYWYRQILGQGPELLVQFQDESVVDDSQLPKDRFSAERLKGVDSTLKIQPAELGDSAMYLCASSRTGTSGRAEETQYFGPGTRLLVL.

Only a few counts were recorded for this clone. The chain uses TRBV6-5 and TRBJ1-5; maybe TRBD1 (6 bases). Germline V lookup: CDR1 MNHEY, CDR2 SVGAGI. CDR3 length: 15 residues. V gave up 6 bases and J gave up 0 bases, with 12 bases separating them. The DNA for the CDR3 is TGTGCCAGCAGACTACAGGGCTATAGCAATCAGCCCCAGCATTTT. This codes for CASRLQGYSNQPQHF.

V and J are TRBV6-5 and TRBJ2-2; TRBD1 is a possible D gene (5 bases). Germline CDR1 reads MNHEY; CDR2 reads SVGAGI. This CDR3 is 15 amino acids long. V was pared by 0 bases and J by 6 bases, with 11 bases between. This CDR3 is CASSYSFRVSGELFF. The CDR3 DNA reads as TGTGCCAGCAGTTACTCCTTCAGGGTTTCCGGGGAGCTGTTTTTT.

This clone occurred a few times. The genes are TRBV7-9 and TRBJ1-1; TRBD1 agrees at 7 bases. The CDR3 is 14 amino acids. J lost 2 bases, V lost 7 bases, and 7 bases had no gene match. Per germline, CDR1 SEHNR and CDR2 FQNEAQ (reference sequence). The CDR3 loop is CASNRDSQNTEAFF. Here the CDR3 DNA reads TGTGCCAGCAACCGGGACAGTCAAAACACTGAAGCTTTCTTT.

The V gene is TRBV5-8, the J gene TRBJ2-6; D call uncertain. CDR1 is SGHTS, CDR2 YDEGEE, per germline. The CDR3 runs to 15 residues. V was shortened by 5 bases and J by 0 bases, with 9 bases between the two germline ends. For the CDR3, the DNA is TGTGCCAGCAGTCCCGAGATCTCTGGGGCCAACGTCCTGACTTTC. It translates to CASSPEISGANVLTF. Based on the CDR3 plus reference TRBV5-8 and TRBJ2-6, the full variable domain is EAGVTQSPTHLIKTRGQQATLRCSPISGHTSVYWYQQALGLGLQFLLWYDEGEERNRGNFPPRFSGRQFPNYSSELNVNALELEDSALYLCASSPEISGANVLTFGAGSRLTVL.

The chain combines TRBV19 with TRBJ2-2, with D perhaps matching TRBD2 (5 bases). Trimming took 0 bases from V and 6 from J, leaving 5 bases between them. The CDR3 runs 13 residues. Germline CDR1 LNHDA, CDR2 SQIVND (reference sequence). The CDR3 is CASSIDSAGELFF. The CDR3 nucleotides read TGTGCCAGTAGTATAGATAGCGCCGGGGAGCTGTTTTTT. The full variable domain, with the rest looked up from reference TRBV19 and TRBJ2-2, is DGGITQSPKYLFRKEGQNVTLSCEQNLNHDAMYWYRQDPGQGLRLIYYSQIVNDFQKGDIAEGYSVSREKKESFPLTVTSAQKNPTAFYLCASSIDSAGELFFGEGSRLTVL.

This rearrangement joins TRBV5-1 to TRBJ2-1; 13 bases match TRBD2. J was trimmed by 9 bases and V by 2 bases; bases with no gene match: 5. The germline CDR1 and CDR2 sequences are SGHRS and YFSETQ. The CDR3 extends over 15 amino acids. Here the CDR3 DNA reads TGCGCCAGCAGCTTCAGGACTAGCGGGAGTGGTGAGCAGTTCTTC. Protein product: CASSFRTSGSGEQFF.

The chain uses TRBV11-1 and TRBJ2-1; 12 bases align to TRBD2. There are 15 residues in the CDR3. Germline assignment: CDR1 SGHAT and CDR2 FQDESV (reference sequence). Unmatched junction bases numbered 2, after V lost 3 bases and J lost 5 bases. The CDR3 protein is CASSFRTSGNNEQFF. In DNA form, the CDR3 reads TGTGCCAGCAGCTTTAGGACTAGCGGGAACAATGAGCAGTTCTTC.

In its sample, this clone was seen a few times. The chain recombines TRBV19 with TRBJ1-5, with 10 bases identical to TRBD1. The V and J ends lost 7 bases and 4 bases, in that order; junction bases with no gene match: 4. The CDR3 spans 14 residues. Germline V gene lookup returns CDR1 LNHDA and CDR2 SQIVND (reference sequence). The CDR3 is CASKTDRGNQPQHF. In DNA form, the CDR3 reads TGTGCCAGTAAGACGGACAGGGGGAATCAGCCCCAGCATTTT.

This clone showed up just a few times. The DNA of the CDR3 is TGCGCCAGCCAGAACACCGGGGAGCTGTTTTTT. This codes for CASQNTGELFF. The chain has TRBV5-1 and TRBJ2-2; no clear D. This CDR3 contains 11 residues. Per the germline V gene, CDR1 is SGHRS and CDR2 is YFSETQ. V was shortened by 7 bases and J by 1 base, with 2 bases between the two germline ends. Together with reference TRBV5-1 and TRBJ2-2, the CDR3 gives the full variable domain: KAGVTQTPRYLIKTRGQQVTLSCSPISGHRSVSWYQQTPGQGLQFLFEYFSETQRNKGNFPGRFSGRQFSNSRSEMNVSTLELGDSALYLCASQNTGELFFGEGSRLTVL.

In its sample, this clone was seen a few times. The CDR3 DNA follows: TGTGCCAGCAGTCCAGCGGGAGGAACACAATACGAGCAGTACTTC. Its protein product is CASSPAGGTQYEQYF. V is TRBV7-3 and J is TRBJ2-7, with 9 bases aligning to TRBD2. Per germline, CDR1 SGHTA and CDR2 FQGTGA. This CDR3 has 15 amino acids. J gave up 4 bases and V 6 bases, and 10 bases lay outside the gene matches.

The sample holds a few counts of this clone. The chain links TRBV5-1 to TRBJ2-5; no reliable D call. This CDR3 contains 14 residues. From germline, CDR1 is SGHRS and CDR2 YFSETQ. Trimming took off 3 bases at V and 5 bases at J, with 14 bases between the two ends. The DNA for the CDR3 is TGCGCCAGCAGCTCCGCTAGTACGCGGGAGACCCAGTACTTC. Its translation is CASSSASTRETQYF.

This clone was seen a handful of times. This chain joins TRBV27 and TRBJ1-5, with D possibly being TRBD1 (5 bases). The CDR3 covers 16 residues. CDR1 is MNHEY and CDR2 is SMNVEV in the germline V gene (reference sequence). The germline V and J ends were trimmed by 6 bases and 1 base, with 16 bases remaining between them. The CDR3 is CASSPRGRGSNQPQHF. The CDR3 bases are TGTGCCAGCAGCCCTAGGGGACGGGGGAGCAATCAGCCCCAGCATTTT.

The rearrangement joins TRBV5-1 to TRBJ2-1; D is uncertain. V was clipped by 4 bases and J by 0 bases, with 8 bases between them. Germline CDR1 reads SGHRS; CDR2 reads YFSETQ. This CDR3 comprises 14 residues. The CDR3 reads CASSALSSYNEQFF. DNA for the CDR3: TGCGCCAGCAGCGCCCTGAGCTCCTACAATGAGCAGTTCTTC.

V and J are TRBV7-9 and TRBJ2-7; TRBD2 matches 15 bases. The ends lost 5 bases at V and 5 bases at J; junction bases unmatched: 7. The CDR3 sequence is 16 residues long. Per germline, CDR1 SEHNR and CDR2 FQNEAQ (reference sequence). The CDR3 loop is CASSRGLAGGRDEQYF. CDR3 nucleotide sequence: TGTGCCAGCAGCCGGGGACTAGCGGGAGGACGCGACGAGCAGTACTTC.

The chain uses TRBV27 and TRBJ2-3; 7 bases agree with TRBD2. The germline CDR1 and CDR2 sequences are MNHEY and SMNVEV (reference sequence). V shed 7 bases, J shed 4 bases, and the junction held 5 bases outside the gene matches. CDR3 length equals 13 residues. CDR3: CASTVTSSDTQYF. In DNA, the CDR3 is TGTGCCAGCACTGTGACTAGCTCAGATACGCAGTATTTT.

The chain carries TRBV10-3 and TRBJ2-3; 9 bases match TRBD2. Germline CDR1 ENHRY, CDR2 SYGVKD. Trimming cost V 0 bases and J 5 bases; bases outside gene matches: 6. The CDR3 sequence is 16 residues long. The chain's CDR3 is CAISESKTSGQDTQYF. CDR3 coding DNA: TGTGCCATCAGTGAGTCCAAGACTAGCGGACAAGATACGCAGTATTTT.